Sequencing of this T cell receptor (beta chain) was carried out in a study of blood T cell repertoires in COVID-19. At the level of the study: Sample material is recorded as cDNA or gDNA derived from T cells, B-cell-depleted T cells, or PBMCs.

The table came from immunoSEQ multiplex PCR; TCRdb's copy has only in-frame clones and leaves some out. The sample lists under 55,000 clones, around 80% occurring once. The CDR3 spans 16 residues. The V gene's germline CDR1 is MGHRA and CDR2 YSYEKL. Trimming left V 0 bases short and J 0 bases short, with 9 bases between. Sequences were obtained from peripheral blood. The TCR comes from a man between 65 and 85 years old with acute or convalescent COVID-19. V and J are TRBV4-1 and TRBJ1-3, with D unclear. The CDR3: CASSQENTASGNTIYF. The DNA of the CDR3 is TGCGCCAGCAGCCAAGAAAACACAGCCTCTGGAAACACCATATATTTT.